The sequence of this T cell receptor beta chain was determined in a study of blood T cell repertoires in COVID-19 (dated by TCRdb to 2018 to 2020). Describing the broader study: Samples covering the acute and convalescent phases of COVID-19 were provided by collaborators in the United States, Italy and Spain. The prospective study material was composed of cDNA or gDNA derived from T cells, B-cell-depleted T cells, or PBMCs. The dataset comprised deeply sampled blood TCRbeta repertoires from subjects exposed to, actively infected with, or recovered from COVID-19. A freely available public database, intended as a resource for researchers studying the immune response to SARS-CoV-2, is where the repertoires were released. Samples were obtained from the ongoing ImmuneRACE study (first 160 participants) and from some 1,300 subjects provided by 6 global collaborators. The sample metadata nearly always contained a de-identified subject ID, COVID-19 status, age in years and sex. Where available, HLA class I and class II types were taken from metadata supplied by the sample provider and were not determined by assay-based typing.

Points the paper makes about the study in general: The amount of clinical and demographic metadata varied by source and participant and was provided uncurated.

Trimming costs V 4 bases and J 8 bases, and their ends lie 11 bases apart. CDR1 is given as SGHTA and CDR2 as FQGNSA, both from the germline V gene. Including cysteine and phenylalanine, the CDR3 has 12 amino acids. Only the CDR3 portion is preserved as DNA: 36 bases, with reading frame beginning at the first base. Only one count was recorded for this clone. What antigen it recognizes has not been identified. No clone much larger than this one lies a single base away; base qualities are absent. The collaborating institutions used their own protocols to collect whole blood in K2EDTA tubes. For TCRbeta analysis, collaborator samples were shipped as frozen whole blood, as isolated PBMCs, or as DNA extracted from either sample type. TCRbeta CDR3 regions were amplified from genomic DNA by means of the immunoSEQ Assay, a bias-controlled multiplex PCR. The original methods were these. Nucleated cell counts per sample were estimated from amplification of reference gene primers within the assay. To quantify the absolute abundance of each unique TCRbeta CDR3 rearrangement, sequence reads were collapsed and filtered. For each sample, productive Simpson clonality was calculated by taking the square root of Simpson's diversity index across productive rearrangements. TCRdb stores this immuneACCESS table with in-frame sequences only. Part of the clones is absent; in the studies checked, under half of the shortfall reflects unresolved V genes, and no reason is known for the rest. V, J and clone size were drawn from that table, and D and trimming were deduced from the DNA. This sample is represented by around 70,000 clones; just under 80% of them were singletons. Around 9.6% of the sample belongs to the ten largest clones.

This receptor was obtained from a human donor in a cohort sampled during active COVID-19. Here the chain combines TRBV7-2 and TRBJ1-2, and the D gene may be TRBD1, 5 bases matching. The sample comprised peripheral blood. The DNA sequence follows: TGTGCCAGCAGCTCCCCAGGACAAGGCTACACCTTC. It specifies CASSSPGQGYTF.